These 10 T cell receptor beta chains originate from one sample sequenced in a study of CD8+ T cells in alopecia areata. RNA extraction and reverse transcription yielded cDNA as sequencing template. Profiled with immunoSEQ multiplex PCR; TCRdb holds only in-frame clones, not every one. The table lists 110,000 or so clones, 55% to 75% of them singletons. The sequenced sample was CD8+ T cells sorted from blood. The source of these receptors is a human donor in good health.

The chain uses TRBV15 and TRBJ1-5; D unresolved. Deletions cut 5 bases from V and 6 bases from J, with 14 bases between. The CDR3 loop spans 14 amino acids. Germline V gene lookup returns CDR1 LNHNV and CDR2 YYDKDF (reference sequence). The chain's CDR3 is CATSRRGAGQPQHF. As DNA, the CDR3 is TGTGCCACCAGCCGGCGGGGTGCTGGTCAGCCCCAGCATTTT.

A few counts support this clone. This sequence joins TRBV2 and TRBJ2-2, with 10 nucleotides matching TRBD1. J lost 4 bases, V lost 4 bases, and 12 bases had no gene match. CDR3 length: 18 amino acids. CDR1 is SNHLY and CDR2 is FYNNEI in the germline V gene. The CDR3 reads CASSARAKRTGGTGELFF. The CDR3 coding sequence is TGTGCCAGCAGTGCTAGGGCTAAAAGGACAGGGGGCACCGGGGAGCTGTTTTTT.

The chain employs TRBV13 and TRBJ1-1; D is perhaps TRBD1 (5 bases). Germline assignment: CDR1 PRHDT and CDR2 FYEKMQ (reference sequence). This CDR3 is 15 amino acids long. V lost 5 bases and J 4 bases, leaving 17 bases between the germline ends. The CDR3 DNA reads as TGTGCCAGCAGCACAGCCGAGGGGCTGAGCACTGAAGCTTTCTTT. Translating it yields CASSTAEGLSTEAFF.

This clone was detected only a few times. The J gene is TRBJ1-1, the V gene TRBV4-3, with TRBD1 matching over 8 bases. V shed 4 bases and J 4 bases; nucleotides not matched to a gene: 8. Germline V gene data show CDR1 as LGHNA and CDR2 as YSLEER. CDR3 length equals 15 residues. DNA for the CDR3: TGCGCCAGCAGCCCCACAGGACAGGGCCGCACTGAAGCTTTCTTT. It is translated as CASSPTGQGRTEAFF.

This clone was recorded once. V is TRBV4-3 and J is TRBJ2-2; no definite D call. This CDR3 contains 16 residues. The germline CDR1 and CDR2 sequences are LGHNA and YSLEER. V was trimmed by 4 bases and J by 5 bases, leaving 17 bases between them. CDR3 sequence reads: CASSPEVQVVTGELFF. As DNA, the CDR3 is TGCGCCAGCAGCCCCGAGGTCCAGGTGGTAACCGGGGAGCTGTTTTTT.

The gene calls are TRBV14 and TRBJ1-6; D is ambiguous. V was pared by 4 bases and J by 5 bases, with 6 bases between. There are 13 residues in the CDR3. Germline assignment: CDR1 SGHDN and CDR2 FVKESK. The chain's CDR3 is CASSRYNNSPLHF. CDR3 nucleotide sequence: TGTGCCAGCAGCCGGTACAATAATTCACCCCTCCACTTT.

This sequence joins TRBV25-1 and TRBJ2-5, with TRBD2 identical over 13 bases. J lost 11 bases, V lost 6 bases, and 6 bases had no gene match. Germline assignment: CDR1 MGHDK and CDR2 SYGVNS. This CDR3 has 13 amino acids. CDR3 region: CASRGGLAGEQYF. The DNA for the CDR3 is TGTGCCAGCAGGGGCGGACTAGCGGGAGAGCAGTACTTC.

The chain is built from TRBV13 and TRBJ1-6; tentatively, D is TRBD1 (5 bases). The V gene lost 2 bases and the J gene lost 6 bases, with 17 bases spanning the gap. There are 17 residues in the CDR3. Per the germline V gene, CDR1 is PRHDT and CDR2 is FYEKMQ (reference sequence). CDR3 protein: CASSLLSAGRSNSPLHF. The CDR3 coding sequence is TGTGCCAGCAGCTTATTGAGTGCGGGACGGAGTAATTCACCCCTCCACTTT.

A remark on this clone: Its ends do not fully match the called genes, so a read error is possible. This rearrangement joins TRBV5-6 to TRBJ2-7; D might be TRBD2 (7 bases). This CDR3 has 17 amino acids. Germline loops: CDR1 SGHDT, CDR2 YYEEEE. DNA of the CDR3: TGTGCCAGCGGCTTGGAGGGGGGAGGGCAGACCTTTTACGAGCAGTACTTC. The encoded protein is CASGLEGGGQTFYEQYF.

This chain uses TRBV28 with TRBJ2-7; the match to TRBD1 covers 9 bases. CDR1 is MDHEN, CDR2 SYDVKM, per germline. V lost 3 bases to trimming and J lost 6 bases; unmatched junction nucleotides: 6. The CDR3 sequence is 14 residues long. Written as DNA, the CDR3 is TGTGCCAGCAGTTTGGGGACAGGGTACAGCGAGCAGTACTTC. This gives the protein CASSLGTGYSEQYF.